Shown below are 4 T cell receptor beta chains from a single sample sequenced in a study of graft-versus-host responses after intestinal transplantation. TCRdb's table, derived via immunoSEQ multiplex PCR, lists solely in-frame clones and lacks some. The sample has over 120,000 clones, around 90% seen once. Antigen specificity for these receptors is unknown. The sequenced sample was unstimulated CD4+ T cells sorted from spleen or lymph node cells, obtained before intestinal transplant. Receptor source: a human donor who received an intestinal transplant.

The V and J genes are TRBV25-1 and TRBJ1-1; the D is unclear. V was pared by 4 bases and J by 4 bases, with 7 bases between. The CDR3 covers 12 residues. Germline-derived CDR1 and CDR2 are MGHDK and SYGVNS. In DNA, the CDR3 is TGTGCCAGCAGTGCCCCGTTCACTGAAGCTTTCTTT. It yields the protein CASSAPFTEAFF.

J is TRBJ1-1 and V is TRBV29-1, with D possibly being TRBD1 (5 bases). CDR1 SQVTM and CDR2 ANQGSEA come from the germline V gene. This CDR3 contains 13 residues. Trimming removed 1 base from V and 1 base from J, with 7 bases in between. CDR3 protein: CSVEGGWNTEAFF. CDR3 bases: TGCAGCGTTGAAGGGGGCTGGAACACTGAAGCTTTCTTT.

The CDR3 spells CASSEESGASGVSGELFF. Written as DNA, the CDR3 is TGTGCCAGCAGTGAAGAGTCGGGGGCTAGCGGGGTTTCGGGGGAGCTGTTTTTT. The V gene is TRBV2, the J gene TRBJ2-2, with TRBD2 matching 9 bases. With 1 base clipped from V and 8 bases from J, the junction kept 14 bases outside the gene matches. Germline V gives CDR1 SNHLY, CDR2 FYNNEI. The CDR3 has 18 residues.

The chain employs TRBV20-1 and TRBJ1-1; D is possibly TRBD1 (5 bases). Trimming removed 5 bases from V and 8 bases from J, with 12 bases in between. Looked up from germline, CDR1 is DFQATT and CDR2 is SNEGSKA (reference sequence). The CDR3 contains 11 residues. The CDR3: CSADKGTEAFF. DNA of the CDR3: TGCAGTGCTGATAAGGGGACGGAAGCTTTCTTT.